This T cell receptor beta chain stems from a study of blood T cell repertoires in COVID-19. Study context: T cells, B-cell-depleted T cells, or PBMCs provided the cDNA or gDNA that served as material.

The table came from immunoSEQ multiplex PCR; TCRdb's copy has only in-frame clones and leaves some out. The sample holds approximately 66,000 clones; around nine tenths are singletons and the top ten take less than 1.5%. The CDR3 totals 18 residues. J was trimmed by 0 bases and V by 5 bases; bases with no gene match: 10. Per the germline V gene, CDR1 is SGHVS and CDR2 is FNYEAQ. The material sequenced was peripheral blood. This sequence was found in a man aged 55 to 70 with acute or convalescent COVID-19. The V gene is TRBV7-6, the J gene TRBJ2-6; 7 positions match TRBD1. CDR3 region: CASSRTRAGGSGANVLTF. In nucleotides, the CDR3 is TGTGCCAGCAGCCGGACTCGGGCAGGGGGCTCTGGGGCCAACGTCCTGACTTTC. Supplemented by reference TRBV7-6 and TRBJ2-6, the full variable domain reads GAGVSQSPRYKVTKRGQDVALRCDPISGHVSLYWYRQALGQGPEFLTYFNYEAQQDKSGLPNDRFSAERPEGSISTLTIQRTEQRDSAMYRCASSRTRAGGSGANVLTFGAGSRLTVL.